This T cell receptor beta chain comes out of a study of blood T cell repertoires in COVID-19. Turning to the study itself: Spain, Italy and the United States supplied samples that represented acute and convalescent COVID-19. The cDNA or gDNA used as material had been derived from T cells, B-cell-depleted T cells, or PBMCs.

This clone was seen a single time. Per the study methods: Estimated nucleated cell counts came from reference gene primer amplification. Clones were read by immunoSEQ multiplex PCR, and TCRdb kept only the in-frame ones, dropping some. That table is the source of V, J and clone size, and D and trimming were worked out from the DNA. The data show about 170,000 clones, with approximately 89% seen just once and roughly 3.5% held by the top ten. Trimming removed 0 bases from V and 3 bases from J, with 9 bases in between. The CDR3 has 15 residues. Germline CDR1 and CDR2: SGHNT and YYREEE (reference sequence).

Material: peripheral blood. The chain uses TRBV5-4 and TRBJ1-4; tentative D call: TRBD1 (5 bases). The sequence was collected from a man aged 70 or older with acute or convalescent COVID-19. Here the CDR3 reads CASSLVGGANEKLFF. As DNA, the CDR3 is TGTGCCAGCAGCTTGGTCGGGGGGGCTAATGAAAAACTGTTTTTT.